Each of the 17 T cell receptor beta chains below was sequenced from the same sample in a study of early T cells in non-severe SARS-CoV-2 infection. TCRdb re-analysed the 5' RACE reads in MiXCR, keeping a single row per CDR3 protein. The sample carries around 60,000 distinct CDR3 sequences, 10% recorded once. Source material: whole blood. The receptors shown here come from an adult who was a healthcare worker with PCR-confirmed SARS-CoV-2 infection or an uninfected control (not recorded which).

This chain links TRBV7-2 with TRBJ2-7; TRBD2 agrees at 10 bases. The V gene's germline CDR1 is SGHTA and CDR2 FQGNSA. Unmatched junction bases numbered 6, after V lost 4 bases and J lost 3 bases. The CDR3 contains 15 residues. CDR3 region: CASSSTSGSGYEQYF. In nucleotides, the CDR3 is TGTGCCAGCAGCTCGACTAGCGGGTCTGGCTACGAGCAGTACTTC.

This clonotype was detected ten times or more. The V and J genes are TRBV11-2 and TRBJ2-1; 7 nucleotides agree with TRBD2. V lost 4 bases and J lost 9; bases outside the gene matches: 12. Germline CDR1 is SGHAT and CDR2 is FQNNGV. The CDR3 is 15 residues long. The DNA for the CDR3 is TGTGCCAGCAGCTCCCTCCGCGCGGGAGCCAGTGAGCAGTTCTTC. Translation gives CASSSLRAGASEQFF.

This clonotype was detected a few times. The J gene is TRBJ1-4, the V gene TRBV4-3; D might be TRBD1 (5 bases). CDR1 is LGHNA and CDR2 is YSLEER in the germline V gene. Trimming left V 0 bases short and J 8 bases short, with 19 bases between. The CDR3 is made up of 17 amino acids. The CDR3 nucleotides are TGCGCCAGCAGCCAAGATCTTTTGATAGGGGATCGGGAAAAACTGTTTTTT. It yields the protein CASSQDLLIGDREKLFF.

This clonotype was seen ten or more times. This sequence joins TRBV18 and TRBJ2-5; no reliable D call. The CDR3 runs to 14 residues. Germline V gene data show CDR1 as KGHSH and CDR2 as LQKENI. Trimming took 1 base from V and 1 from J, leaving 7 bases between them. The CDR3 region is CASSPRRGQETQYF. The DNA of the CDR3 is TGTGCCAGCTCACCACGACGCGGCCAAGAGACCCAGTACTTC.

This clonotype appeared many times. V is TRBV9 and J is TRBJ2-3, with 12 bases matching TRBD2. The CDR3 totals 16 residues. V lost 4 bases and J lost 1; bases outside the gene matches: 4. Germline V gene lookup returns CDR1 SGDLS and CDR2 YYNGEE. The CDR3 here is CASSRLAGVRTDTQYF. DNA for the CDR3: TGTGCCAGCAGCCGACTAGCGGGAGTTCGCACAGATACGCAGTATTTT.

Regarding this clonotype: One end of the junction is discordant with germline, which a read error may explain. The V gene is TRBV5-1, the J gene TRBJ2-3; unclear D gene. Germline loops: CDR1 SGHRS, CDR2 YFSETQ. This CDR3 region has 14 residues. For the CDR3, the DNA is TGCGCCAGCAGCTTGGGGGAATTCACAGATACGCGGTATTTT. The encoded protein is CASSLGEFTDTRYF.

This clonotype appeared a few times. This chain uses TRBV24-1 with TRBJ2-7, with 13 positions matching TRBD2. The V gene's germline CDR1 is KGHDR and CDR2 SFDVKD. With 4 bases clipped from V and 3 bases from J, the junction kept 2 bases outside the gene matches. This CDR3 is built from 15 residues. The CDR3 region has the DNA TGTGCCACCAGTGAGGGGACTAGCGGGGACTACGAGCAGTACTTC. Encoded protein: CATSEGTSGDYEQYF.

This clonotype was seen repeatedly, ten times or more. The J gene is TRBJ2-7, the V gene TRBV12-3 or TRBV12-4, with 9 bases fitting TRBD2. The CDR3 covers 16 residues. J lost 3 bases, V lost 0 bases, and 6 bases had no gene match. The CDR3: CASSLAGLAGYYEQYF. CDR3 DNA: TGTGCCAGCAGTTTAGCAGGGCTAGCGGGGTACTACGAGCAGTACTTC.

This clonotype was recorded a few times. V usage is TRBV20-1 and J usage is TRBJ2-1; 7 nucleotides line up with TRBD2. Germline V gives CDR1 DFQATT, CDR2 SNEGSKA (reference sequence). The CDR3 runs 13 residues. The J segment lost 8 bases and the V segment lost 5 bases, leaving 9 bases of the junction unmatched. The CDR3 bases are TGCAGTGCTGGTCGGGGGGATGGAGATGAGCAGTTCTTC. Protein sequence: CSAGRGDGDEQFF.

Many counts were recorded for this clonotype. This chain links TRBV18 with TRBJ2-7; TRBD1 aligns across 7 bases. V gave up 6 bases and J gave up 4 bases; unmatched junction bases: 15. This CDR3 has 16 amino acids. Germline V gene sequence: CDR1 KGHSH, CDR2 LQKENI. As DNA, the CDR3 is TGTGCCAGCTCCCCTCGCGCGCCAGGGGGTATTTACGAGCAGTACTTC. It yields the protein CASSPRAPGGIYEQYF.

The chain combines TRBV7-3 with TRBJ2-5; D is unresolved. The germline V gene has CDR1 SGHTA and CDR2 FQGTGA. V dropped 5 bases and J dropped 1 base, with 8 bases sitting between them. This CDR3 region has 13 residues. The CDR3 region has the DNA TGTGCCAGCAGCGTAAGCCTCCAAGAGACCCAGTACTTC. It is translated as CASSVSLQETQYF.

This clonotype was found a few times. V and J are TRBV29-1 and TRBJ2-3; D is uncertain. This CDR3 is 12 amino acids long. The germline CDR1 and CDR2 sequences are SQVTM and ANQGSEA. Trimming removed 6 bases at V and 6 bases at J, with 13 bases between. The CDR3 sequence: CSVGRVGDTQYF. The CDR3 DNA is TGCAGCGTAGGTAGAGTGGGGGATACGCAGTATTTT.

This clonotype was counted many times. The chain has TRBV27 and TRBJ2-1; TRBD1 might be the D (6 bases). Germline-derived CDR1 and CDR2 are MNHEY and SMNVEV (reference sequence). The CDR3 contains 15 residues. V lost 5 bases and J 3 bases, leaving 14 bases between the germline ends. In DNA, the CDR3 is TGTGCCAGCAGTCCCCCAGGGGCGTACTACAATGAGCAGTTCTTC. Amino acid sequence: CASSPPGAYYNEQFF.

The V gene is TRBV7-2, the J gene TRBJ1-2, with 7 positions matching TRBD1. Germline V lookup: CDR1 SGHTA, CDR2 FQGNSA. This CDR3 is 18 amino acids long. After removal of 6 bases from V and 4 bases from J, the junction contained 20 bases not matched to a gene. CDR3 DNA sequence: TGTGCCAGCAGTCCCCAGTCCGAAAGTCCGACAGGGTCCTATGGCTACACCTTC. It specifies CASSPQSESPTGSYGYTF.

The chain combines TRBV11-2 with TRBJ2-7, with 9 bases lining up with TRBD2. Germline trimming cut 5 bases from V and 2 bases from J; bases unmatched to any gene: 13. The CDR3 spans 17 residues. The germline CDR1 and CDR2 sequences are SGHAT and FQNNGV. The CDR3 DNA reads TGTGCCAGCAGCCCCCGAGATGGAGCGGGAGGCACCTACGAGCAGTACTTC. Its protein product is CASSPRDGAGGTYEQYF.

This clonotype was observed a handful of times. The chain combines TRBV28 with TRBJ2-7; TRBD1 matches 11 bases. The CDR3 has 15 amino acids. J gave up 2 bases and V 5 bases, and 5 bases lay outside the gene matches. Germline V gene data show CDR1 as MDHEN and CDR2 as SYDVKM. The CDR3 loop is CASSMGQGVAYEQYF. For the CDR3, the DNA is TGTGCCAGCAGTATGGGACAGGGGGTAGCCTACGAGCAGTACTTC.

The J gene is TRBJ2-5, the V gene TRBV6-5; no clear D gene. Germline assignment: CDR1 MNHEY and CDR2 SVGAGI. Trimming cost V 6 bases and J 2 bases, with 10 bases left between them. The CDR3 covers 13 residues. The CDR3 DNA sequence: TGTGCCAGCAGCCCACCAGCTCAAGAGACCCAGTACTTC. Amino acid sequence: CASSPPAQETQYF.